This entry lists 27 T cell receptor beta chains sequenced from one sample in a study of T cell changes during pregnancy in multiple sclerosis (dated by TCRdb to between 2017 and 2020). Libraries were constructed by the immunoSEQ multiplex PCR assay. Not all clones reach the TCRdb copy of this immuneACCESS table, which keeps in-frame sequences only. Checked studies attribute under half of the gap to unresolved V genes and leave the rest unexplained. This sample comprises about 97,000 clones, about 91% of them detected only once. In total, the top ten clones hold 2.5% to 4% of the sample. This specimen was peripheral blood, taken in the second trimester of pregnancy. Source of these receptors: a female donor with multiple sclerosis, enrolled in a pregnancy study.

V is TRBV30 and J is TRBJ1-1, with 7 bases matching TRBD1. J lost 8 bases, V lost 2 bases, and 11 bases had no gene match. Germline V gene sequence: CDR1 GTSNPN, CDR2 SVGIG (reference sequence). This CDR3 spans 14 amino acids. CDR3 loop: CAWSSLRGTGEAFF. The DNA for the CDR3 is TGTGCCTGGAGTTCGCTCAGGGGGACGGGGGAAGCTTTCTTT.

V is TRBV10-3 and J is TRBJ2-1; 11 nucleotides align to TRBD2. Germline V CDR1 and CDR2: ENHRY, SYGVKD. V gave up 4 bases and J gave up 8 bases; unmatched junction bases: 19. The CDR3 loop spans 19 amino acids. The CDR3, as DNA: TGTGCCATCAGTGCATCTCGGACTAGCGGGCCCCTTGCCGGGGATGAGCAGTTCTTC. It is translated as CAISASRTSGPLAGDEQFF.

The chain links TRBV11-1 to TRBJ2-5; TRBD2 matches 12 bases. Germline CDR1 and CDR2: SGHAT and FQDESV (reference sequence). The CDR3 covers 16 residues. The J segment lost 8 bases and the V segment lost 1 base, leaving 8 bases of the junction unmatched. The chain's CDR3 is CASSLGVTSGSGTQYF. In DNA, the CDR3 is TGTGCCAGCAGCTTAGGAGTGACTAGCGGGAGCGGTACCCAGTACTTC.

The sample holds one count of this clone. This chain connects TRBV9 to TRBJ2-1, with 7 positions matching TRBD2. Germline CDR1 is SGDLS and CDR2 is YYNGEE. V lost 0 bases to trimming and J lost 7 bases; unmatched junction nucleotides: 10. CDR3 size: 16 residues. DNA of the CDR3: TGTGCCAGCAGCGTAGATGGCGGGAGAACTGCTAATGAGCAGTTCTTC. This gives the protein CASSVDGGRTANEQFF.

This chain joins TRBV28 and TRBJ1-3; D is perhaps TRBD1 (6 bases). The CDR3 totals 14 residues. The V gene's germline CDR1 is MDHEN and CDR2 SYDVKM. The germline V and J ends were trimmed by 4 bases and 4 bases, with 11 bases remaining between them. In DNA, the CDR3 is TGTGCCAGCAGTTCTCCGGGGGGCGGAAACACCATATATTTT. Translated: CASSSPGGGNTIYF. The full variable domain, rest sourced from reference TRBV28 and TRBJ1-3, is DVKVTQSSRYLVKRTGEKVFLECVQDMDHENMFWYRQDPGLGLRLIYFSYDVKMKEKGDIPEGYSVSREKKERFSLILESASTNQTSMYLCASSSPGGGNTIYFGEGSWLTVV.

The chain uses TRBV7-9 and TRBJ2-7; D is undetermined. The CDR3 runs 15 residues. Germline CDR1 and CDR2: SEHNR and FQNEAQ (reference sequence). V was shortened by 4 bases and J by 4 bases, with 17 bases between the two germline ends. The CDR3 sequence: CASSSVTFRVYEQYF. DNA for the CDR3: TGTGCCAGCAGCTCAGTCACCTTTCGGGTTTACGAGCAGTACTTC.

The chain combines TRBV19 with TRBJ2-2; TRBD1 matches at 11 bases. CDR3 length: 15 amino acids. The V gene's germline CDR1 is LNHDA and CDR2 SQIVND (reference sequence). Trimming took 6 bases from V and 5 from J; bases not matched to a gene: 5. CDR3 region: CASRPGQGVTGELFF. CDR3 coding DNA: TGTGCCAGTAGGCCGGGACAGGGGGTAACCGGGGAGCTGTTTTTT.

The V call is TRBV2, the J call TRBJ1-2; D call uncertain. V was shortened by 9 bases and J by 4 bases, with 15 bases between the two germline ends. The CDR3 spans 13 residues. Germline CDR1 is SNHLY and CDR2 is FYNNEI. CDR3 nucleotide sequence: TGTGCCAGTAACGAATGGGCGGGCTATGGCTACACCTTC. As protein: CASNEWAGYGYTF.

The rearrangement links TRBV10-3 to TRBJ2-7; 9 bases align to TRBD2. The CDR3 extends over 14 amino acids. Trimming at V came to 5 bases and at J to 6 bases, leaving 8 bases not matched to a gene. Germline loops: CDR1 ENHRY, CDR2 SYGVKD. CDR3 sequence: CAISPGTSSGEQYF. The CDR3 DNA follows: TGTGCCATCAGTCCCGGGACTAGCTCGGGCGAGCAGTACTTC.

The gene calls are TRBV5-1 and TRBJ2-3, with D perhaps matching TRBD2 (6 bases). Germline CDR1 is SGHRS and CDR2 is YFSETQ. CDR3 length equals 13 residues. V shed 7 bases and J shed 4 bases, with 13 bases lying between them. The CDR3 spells CASRPPGADTQYF. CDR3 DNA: TGCGCCAGCCGACCCCCGGGGGCAGATACGCAGTATTTT. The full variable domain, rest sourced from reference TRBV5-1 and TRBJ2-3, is KAGVTQTPRYLIKTRGQQVTLSCSPISGHRSVSWYQQTPGQGLQFLFEYFSETQRNKGNFPGRFSGRQFSNSRSEMNVSTLELGDSALYLCASRPPGADTQYFGPGTRLTVL.

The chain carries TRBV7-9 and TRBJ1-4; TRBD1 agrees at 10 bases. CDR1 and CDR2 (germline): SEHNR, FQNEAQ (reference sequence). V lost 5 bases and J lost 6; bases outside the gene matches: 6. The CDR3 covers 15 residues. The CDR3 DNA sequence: TGTGCCAGCAGCCCCACGGGACAGGGGTATGAAAAACTGTTTTTT. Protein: CASSPTGQGYEKLFF.

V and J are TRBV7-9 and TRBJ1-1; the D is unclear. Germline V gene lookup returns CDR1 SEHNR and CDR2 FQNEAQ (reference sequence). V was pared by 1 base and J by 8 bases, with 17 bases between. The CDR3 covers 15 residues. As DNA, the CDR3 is TGTGCCAGCAGCTTAGAACGCTTGGGCCAAAACGAAGCTTTCTTT. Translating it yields CASSLERLGQNEAFF.

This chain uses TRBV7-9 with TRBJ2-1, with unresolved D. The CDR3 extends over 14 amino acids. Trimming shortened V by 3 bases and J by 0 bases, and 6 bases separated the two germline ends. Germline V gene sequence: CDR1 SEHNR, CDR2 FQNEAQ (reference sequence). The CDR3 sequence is CASSFGSSYNEQFF. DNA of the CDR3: TGTGCCAGCAGCTTTGGCAGCTCCTACAATGAGCAGTTCTTC.

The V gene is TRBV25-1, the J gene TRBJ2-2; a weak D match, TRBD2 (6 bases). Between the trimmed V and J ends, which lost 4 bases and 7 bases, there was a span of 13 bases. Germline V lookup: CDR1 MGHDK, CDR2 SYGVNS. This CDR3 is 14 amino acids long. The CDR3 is CASSGGDWVGELFF. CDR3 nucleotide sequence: TGTGCCAGCAGTGGGGGGGATTGGGTCGGGGAGCTGTTTTTT.

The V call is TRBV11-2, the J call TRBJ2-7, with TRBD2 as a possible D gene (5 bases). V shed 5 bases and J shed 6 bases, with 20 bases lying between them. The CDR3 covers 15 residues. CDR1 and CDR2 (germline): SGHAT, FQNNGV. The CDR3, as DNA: TGTGCCAGCAGCCGACCGACGGTACTAGTTCGCGAGCAGTACTTC. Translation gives CASSRPTVLVREQYF.

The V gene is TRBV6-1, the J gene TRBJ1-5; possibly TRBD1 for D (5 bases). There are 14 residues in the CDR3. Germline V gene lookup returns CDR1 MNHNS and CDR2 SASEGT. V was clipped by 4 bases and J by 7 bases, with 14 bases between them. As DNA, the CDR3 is TGTGCCAGCAGTGGGGACTCAAGGGGACAGCCCCAGCATTTT. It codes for CASSGDSRGQPQHF.

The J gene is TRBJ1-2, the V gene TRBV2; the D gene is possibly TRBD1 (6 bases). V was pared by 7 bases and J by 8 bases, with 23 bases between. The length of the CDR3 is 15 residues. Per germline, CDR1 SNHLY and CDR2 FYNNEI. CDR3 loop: CASIPPDSEPWGYTF. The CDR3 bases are TGTGCCAGCATCCCCCCGGACAGTGAACCGTGGGGCTACACCTTC.

CDR3 sequence: CASSPSLASSSYEQYF. Here the CDR3 DNA reads TGTGCCAGCAGCCCGAGTTTAGCCTCGAGCTCCTACGAGCAGTACTTC. The rearrangement uses TRBV7-3 and TRBJ2-7; D gene ambiguous. This CDR3 contains 16 residues. V was cut by 5 bases and J by 0 bases, with 17 bases left in between. The germline V gene encodes CDR1 SGHTA and CDR2 FQGTGA.

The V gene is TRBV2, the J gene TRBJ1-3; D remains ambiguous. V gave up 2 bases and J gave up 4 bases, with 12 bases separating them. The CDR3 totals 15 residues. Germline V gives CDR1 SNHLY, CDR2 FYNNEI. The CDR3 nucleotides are TGTGCCAGCAGTGAATTGAGGGCTACCGGAAACACCATATATTTT. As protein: CASSELRATGNTIYF.

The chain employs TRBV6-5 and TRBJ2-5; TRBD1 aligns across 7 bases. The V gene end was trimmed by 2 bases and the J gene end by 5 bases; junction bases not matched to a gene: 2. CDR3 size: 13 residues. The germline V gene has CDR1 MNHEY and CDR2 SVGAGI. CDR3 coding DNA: TGTGCCAGCAGTTACCAGGGACAGGAGACCCAGTACTTC. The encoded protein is CASSYQGQETQYF.

CDR3 in DNA: TGCGCCAGCAGCCCGACAGGGAGATATCAGCCCCAGCATTTT. It yields the protein CASSPTGRYQPQHF. The V call is TRBV5-1, the J call TRBJ1-5; 7 nucleotides align to TRBD1. Germline CDR1 reads SGHRS; CDR2 reads YFSETQ. This CDR3 is 14 amino acids long. The junction had 6 bases not matched to a gene; V was cut back by 4 bases and J by 5 bases. Together with reference TRBV5-1 and TRBJ1-5, the CDR3 gives the full variable domain: KAGVTQTPRYLIKTRGQQVTLSCSPISGHRSVSWYQQTPGQGLQFLFEYFSETQRNKGNFPGRFSGRQFSNSRSEMNVSTLELGDSALYLCASSPTGRYQPQHFGDGTRLSIL.

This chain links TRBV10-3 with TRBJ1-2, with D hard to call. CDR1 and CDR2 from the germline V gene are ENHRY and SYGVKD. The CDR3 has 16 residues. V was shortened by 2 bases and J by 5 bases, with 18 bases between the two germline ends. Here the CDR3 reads CAISEIEGLTGYGYTF. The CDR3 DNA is TGTGCCATCAGTGAGATTGAAGGACTCACGGGGTATGGCTACACCTTC.

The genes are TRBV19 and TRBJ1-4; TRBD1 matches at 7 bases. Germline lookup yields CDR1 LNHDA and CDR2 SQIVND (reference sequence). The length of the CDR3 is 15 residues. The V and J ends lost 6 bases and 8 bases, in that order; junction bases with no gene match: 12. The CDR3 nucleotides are TGTGCCAGTAGCTCCGGAGGGGGCGGAAGAGAAAAACTGTTTTTT. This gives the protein CASSSGGGGREKLFF.

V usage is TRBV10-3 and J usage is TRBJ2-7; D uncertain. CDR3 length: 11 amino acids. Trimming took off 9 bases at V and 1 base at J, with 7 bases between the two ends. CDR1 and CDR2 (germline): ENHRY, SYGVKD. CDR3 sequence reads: CAIGISYEQYF. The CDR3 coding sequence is TGTGCCATTGGCATTTCCTACGAGCAGTACTTC.

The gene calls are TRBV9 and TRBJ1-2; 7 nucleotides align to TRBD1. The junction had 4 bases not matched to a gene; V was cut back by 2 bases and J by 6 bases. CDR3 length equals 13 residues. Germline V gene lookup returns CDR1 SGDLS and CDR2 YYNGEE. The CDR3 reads CASSVTGTNGYTF. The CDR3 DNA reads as TGTGCCAGCAGCGTGACAGGGACGAATGGCTACACCTTC.

The CDR3 DNA follows: TGTGCCAGCCTATCGCTCGGGACTTTCTACAATGAGCAGTTCTTC. Residues: CASLSLGTFYNEQFF. The V call is TRBV27, the J call TRBJ2-1; a possible D gene is TRBD2 (6 bases). V lost 8 bases to trimming and J lost 3 bases, with 17 bases between them. Looked up from germline, CDR1 is MNHEY and CDR2 is SMNVEV (reference sequence). The CDR3 totals 15 residues.

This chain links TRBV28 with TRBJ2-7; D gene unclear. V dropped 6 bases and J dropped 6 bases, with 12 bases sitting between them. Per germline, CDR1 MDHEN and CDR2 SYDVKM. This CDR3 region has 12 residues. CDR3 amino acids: CASRRGTAEQYF. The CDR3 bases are TGTGCCAGCAGGCGAGGTACGGCCGAGCAGTACTTC.